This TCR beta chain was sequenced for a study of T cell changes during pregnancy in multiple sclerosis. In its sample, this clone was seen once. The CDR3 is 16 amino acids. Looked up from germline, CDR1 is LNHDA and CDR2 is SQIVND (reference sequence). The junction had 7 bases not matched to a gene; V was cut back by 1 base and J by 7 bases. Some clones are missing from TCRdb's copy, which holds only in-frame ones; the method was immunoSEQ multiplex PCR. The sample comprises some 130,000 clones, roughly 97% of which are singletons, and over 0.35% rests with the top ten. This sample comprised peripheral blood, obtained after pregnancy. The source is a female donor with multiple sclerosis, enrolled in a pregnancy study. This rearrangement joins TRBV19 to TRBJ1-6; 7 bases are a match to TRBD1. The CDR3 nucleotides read TGTGCCAGTAGTATAGCCAGGACAGGAGACAATTCACCCCTCCACTTT. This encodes CASSIARTGDNSPLHF.